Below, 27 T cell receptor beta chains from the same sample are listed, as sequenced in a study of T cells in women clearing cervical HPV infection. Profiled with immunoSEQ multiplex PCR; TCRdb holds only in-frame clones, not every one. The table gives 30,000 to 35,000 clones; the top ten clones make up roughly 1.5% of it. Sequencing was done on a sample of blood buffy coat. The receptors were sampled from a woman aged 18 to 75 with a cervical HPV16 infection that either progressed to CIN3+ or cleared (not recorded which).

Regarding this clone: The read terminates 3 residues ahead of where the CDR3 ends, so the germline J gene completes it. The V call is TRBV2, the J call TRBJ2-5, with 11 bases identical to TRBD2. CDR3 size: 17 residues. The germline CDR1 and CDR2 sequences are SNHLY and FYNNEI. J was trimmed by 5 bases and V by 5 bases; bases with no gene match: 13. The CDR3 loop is CASSRTISGGAGETQYF. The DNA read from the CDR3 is TGTGCCAGCAGTCGAACCATTAGCGGGGGGGCCGGGGAGACC.

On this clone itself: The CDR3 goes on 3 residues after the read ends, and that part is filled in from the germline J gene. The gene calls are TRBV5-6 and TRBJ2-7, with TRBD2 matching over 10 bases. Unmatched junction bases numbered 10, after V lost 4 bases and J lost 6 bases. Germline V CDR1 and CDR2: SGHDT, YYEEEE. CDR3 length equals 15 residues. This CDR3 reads CASSVPGLAFLEQYF. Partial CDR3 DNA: TGTGCCAGCAGCGTTCCGGGACTAGCGTTCCTCGAG.

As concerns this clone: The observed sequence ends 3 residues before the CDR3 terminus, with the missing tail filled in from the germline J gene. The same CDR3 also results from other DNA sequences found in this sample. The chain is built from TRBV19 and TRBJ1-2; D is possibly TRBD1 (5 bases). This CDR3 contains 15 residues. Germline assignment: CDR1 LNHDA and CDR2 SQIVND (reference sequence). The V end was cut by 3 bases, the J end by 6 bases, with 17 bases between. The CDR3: CASSILLRGRDGYTF. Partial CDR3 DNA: TGTGCCAGTAGTATCCTTCTGAGGGGCCGGGATGGC. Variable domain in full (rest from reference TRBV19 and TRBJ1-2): DGGITQSPKYLFRKEGQNVTLSCEQNLNHDAMYWYRQDPGQGLRLIYYSQIVNDFQKGDIAEGYSVSREKKESFPLTVTSAQKNPTAFYLCASSILLRGRDGYTFGSGTRLTVV.

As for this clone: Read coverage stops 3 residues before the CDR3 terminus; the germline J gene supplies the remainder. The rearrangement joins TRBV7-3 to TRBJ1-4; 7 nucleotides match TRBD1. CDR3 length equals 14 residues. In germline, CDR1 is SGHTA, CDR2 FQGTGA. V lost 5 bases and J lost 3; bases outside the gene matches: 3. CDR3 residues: CASSPTGPNEKLFF. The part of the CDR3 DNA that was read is TGTGCCAGCAGCCCGACAGGGCCTAATGAAAAA.

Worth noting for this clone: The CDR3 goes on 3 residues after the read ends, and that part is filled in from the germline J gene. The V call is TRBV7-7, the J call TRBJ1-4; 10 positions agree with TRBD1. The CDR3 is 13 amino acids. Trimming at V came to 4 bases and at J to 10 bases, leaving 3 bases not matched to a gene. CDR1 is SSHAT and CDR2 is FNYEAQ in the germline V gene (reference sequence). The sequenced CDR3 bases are TGTGCCAGCAGCTCCGGACAGGGGGGAAAA. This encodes CASSSGQGGK. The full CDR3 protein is CASSSGQGGKLFF.

CDR3 region: CASLRDFSSHNEQFF. CDR3 bases read: TGTGCCAGCCTCCGGGACTTCAGTTCCCACAATGAG. The chain carries TRBV19 and TRBJ2-1, with a tentative D call TRBD2 (6 bases). Read data end 3 residues before the CDR3 end; the end is taken from the germline J gene. Germline V CDR1 and CDR2: LNHDA, SQIVND (reference sequence). V was shortened by 9 bases and J by 5 bases, with 20 bases between the two germline ends. The CDR3 has 15 residues.

The part of the CDR3 DNA that was read is TGCGCCAGCAGCTTGGGAGGGTCGGAAGAAAAG. This translates into CASSLGGSEEK. The complete CDR3 sequence is CASSLGGSEEKLFF. The rearrangement links TRBV5-1 to TRBJ2-2, with a tentative D call TRBD2 (5 bases). The observed sequence ends 3 residues before the CDR3 terminus, with the missing tail filled in from the germline J gene. Germline assignment: CDR1 SGHRS and CDR2 YFSETQ. The CDR3 sequence is 14 residues long. The full variable domain, rest sourced from reference TRBV5-1 and TRBJ2-2, is KAGVTQTPRYLIKTRGQQVTLSCSPISGHRSVSWYQQTPGQGLQFLFEYFSETQRNKGNFPGRFSGRQFSNSRSEMNVSTLELGDSALYLCASSLGGSEEKLFFGEGSRLTVL.

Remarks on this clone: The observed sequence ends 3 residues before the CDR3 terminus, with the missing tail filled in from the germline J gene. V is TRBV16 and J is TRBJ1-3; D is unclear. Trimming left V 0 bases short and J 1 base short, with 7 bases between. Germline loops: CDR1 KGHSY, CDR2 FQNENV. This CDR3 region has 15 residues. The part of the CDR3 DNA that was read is TGTGCCAGCAGCCAATCTACCACATCTGGAAACACC. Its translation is CASSQSTTSGNT. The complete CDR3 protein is CASSQSTTSGNTIYF.

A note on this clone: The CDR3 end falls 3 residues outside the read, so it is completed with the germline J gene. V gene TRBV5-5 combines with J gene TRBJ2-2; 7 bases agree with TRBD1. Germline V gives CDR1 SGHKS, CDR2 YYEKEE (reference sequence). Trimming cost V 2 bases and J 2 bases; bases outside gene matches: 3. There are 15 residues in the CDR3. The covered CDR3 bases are TGTGCCAGCAGCTTCCGGGACAGAAACACCGGGGAG. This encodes CASSFRDRNTGE. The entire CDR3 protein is CASSFRDRNTGELFF.

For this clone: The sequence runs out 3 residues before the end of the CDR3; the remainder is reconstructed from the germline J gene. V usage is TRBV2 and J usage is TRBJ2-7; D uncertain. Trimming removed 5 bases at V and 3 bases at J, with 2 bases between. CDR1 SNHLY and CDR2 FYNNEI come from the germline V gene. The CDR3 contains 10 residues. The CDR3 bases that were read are TGTGCCAGCAGTTACTACGAG. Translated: CASSYYE. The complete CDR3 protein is CASSYYEQYF.

The CDR3 DNA, read in part, is TGTGCCAGCAGCTTAGGGGGGGTGAGCAATCAGCCC. Translating gives CASSLGGVSNQP. The entire CDR3 protein is CASSLGGVSNQPQHF. The V gene is TRBV7-9, the J gene TRBJ1-5; D possibly corresponds to TRBD1 (5 bases). Read sequence stops 3 residues before the CDR3 end, and the germline J gene provides the missing end. Trimming left V 1 base short and J 1 base short, with 8 bases between. The germline gives CDR1 SEHNR, CDR2 FQNEAQ (reference sequence). The CDR3 loop spans 15 amino acids.

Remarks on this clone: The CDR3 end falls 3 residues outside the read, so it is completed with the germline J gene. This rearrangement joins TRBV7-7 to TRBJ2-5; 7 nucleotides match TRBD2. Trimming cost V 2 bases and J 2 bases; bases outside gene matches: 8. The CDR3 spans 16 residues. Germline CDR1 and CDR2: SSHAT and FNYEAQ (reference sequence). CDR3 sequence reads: CASSLHGGRRQETQYF. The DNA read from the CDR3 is TGTGCCAGCAGCTTACATGGCGGGAGAAGGCAAGAGACC.

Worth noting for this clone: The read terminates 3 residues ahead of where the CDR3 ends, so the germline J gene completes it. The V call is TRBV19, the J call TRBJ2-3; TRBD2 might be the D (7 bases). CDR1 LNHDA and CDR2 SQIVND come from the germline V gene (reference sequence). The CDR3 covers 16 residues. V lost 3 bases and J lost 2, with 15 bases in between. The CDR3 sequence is CASSMPEGGLTDTQYF. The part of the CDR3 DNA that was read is TGTGCCAGTAGTATGCCGGAGGGGGGGCTCACAGATACG.

The chain's CDR3 is CASSLLNPANTGELFF. The sequenced CDR3 bases are TGCGCCAGCAGCTTATTGAACCCAGCGAACACCGGGGAG. This chain links TRBV5-1 with TRBJ2-2; D not certain. The observed sequence ends 3 residues before the CDR3 terminus, with the missing tail filled in from the germline J gene. V lost 2 bases, J lost 0 bases, and 11 bases lay in between. This CDR3 is built from 16 residues. From germline, CDR1 is SGHRS and CDR2 YFSETQ.

CDR3 sequence: CASSPPFAGLNTEAFF. The sequenced part of the CDR3 DNA is TGTGCCAGCTCACCACCATTTGCGGGGCTGAACACTGAA. The gene calls are TRBV18 and TRBJ1-1, with D perhaps TRBD1 (5 bases). Read data end 3 residues before the CDR3 end; the end is taken from the germline J gene. V lost 0 bases and J lost 0, with 11 bases in between. Germline CDR1 reads KGHSH; CDR2 reads LQKENI. CDR3 size: 16 residues.

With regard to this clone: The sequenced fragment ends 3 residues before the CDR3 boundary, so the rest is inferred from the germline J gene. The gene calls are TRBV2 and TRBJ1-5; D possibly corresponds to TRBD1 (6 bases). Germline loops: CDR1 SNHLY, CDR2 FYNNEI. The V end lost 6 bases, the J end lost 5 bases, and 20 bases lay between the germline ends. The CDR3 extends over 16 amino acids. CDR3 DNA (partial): TGTGCCAGCAGCGGGGAATTACAGGGAAGCGATCAGCCC. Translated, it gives CASSGELQGSDQP. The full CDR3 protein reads CASSGELQGSDQPQHF.

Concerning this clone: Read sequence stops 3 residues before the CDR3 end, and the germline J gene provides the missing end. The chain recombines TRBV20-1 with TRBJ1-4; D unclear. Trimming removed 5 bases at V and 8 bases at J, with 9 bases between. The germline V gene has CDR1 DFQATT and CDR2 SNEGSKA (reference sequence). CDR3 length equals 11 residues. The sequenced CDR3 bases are TGCAGTGCTGAGGGTGGCGAAAAA. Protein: CSAEGGEK. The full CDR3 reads CSAEGGEKLFF.

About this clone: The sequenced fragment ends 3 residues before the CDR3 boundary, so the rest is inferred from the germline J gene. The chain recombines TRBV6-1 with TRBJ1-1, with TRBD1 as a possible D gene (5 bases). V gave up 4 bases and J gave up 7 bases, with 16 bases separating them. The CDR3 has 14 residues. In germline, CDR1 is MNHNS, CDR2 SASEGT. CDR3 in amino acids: CASSADFGGGEAFF. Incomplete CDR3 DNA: TGTGCCAGCAGTGCGGACTTCGGGGGGGGTGAA.

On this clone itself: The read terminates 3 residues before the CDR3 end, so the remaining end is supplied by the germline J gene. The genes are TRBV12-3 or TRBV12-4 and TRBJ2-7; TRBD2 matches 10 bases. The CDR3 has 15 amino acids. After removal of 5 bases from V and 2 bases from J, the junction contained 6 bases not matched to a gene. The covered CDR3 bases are TGTGCCAGCAGTGCCTTAGCGGGAGGTCCCTACGAG. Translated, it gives CASSALAGGPYE. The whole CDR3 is CASSALAGGPYEQYF.

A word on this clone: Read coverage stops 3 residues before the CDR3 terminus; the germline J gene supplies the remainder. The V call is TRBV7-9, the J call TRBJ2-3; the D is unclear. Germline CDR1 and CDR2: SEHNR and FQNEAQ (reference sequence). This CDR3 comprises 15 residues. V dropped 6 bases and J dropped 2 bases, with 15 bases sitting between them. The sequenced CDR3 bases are TGTGCCAGCAGGTCCTACAGCACTCTCACAGATACG. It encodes CASRSYSTLTDT. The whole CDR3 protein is CASRSYSTLTDTQYF.

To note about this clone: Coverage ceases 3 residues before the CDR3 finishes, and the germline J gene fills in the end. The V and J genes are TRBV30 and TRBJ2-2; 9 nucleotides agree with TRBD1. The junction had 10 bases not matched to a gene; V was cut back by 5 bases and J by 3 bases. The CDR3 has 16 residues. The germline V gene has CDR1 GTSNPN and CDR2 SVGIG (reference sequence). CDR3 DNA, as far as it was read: TGTGCCTGGGACGTGGGGACAGGGTTCGACACCGGGGAG. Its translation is CAWDVGTGFDTGE. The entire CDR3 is CAWDVGTGFDTGELFF.

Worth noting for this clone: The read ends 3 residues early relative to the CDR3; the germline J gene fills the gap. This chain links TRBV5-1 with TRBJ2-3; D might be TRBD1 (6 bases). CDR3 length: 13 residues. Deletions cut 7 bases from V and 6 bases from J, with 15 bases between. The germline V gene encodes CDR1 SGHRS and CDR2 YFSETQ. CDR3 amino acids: CASRTGSVDTQYF. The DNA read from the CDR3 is TGCGCCAGCCGCACAGGGTCCGTGGATACG.

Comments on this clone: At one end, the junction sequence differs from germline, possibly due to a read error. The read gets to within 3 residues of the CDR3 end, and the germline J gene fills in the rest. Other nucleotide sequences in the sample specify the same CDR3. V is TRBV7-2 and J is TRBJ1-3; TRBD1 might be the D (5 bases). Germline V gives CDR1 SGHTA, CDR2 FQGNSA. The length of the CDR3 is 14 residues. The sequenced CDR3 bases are TGTGCCAGCAGCTTAGGAGGGGCCCGAAACACG. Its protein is CASSLGGARNT. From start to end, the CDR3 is CASSLGGARNTIYF.

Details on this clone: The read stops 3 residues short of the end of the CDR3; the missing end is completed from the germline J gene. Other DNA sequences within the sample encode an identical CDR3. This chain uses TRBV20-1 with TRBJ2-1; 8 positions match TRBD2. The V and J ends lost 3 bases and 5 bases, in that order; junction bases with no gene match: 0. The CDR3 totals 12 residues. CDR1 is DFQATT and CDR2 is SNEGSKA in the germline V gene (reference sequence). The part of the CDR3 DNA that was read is TGCAGTGCTAGCGGGGGGGACAATGAG. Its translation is CSASGGDNE. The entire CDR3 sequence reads CSASGGDNEQFF.

CDR3 sequence: CSASSGSSLSYEQYF. CDR3 DNA (partial): TGCAGTGCTAGTAGCGGGAGCTCGCTCTCCTACGAG. The chain employs TRBV20-1 and TRBJ2-7; 9 positions match TRBD2. Sequencing ends 3 residues short of the CDR3 end; the germline J gene provides the rest. Germline CDR1 DFQATT, CDR2 SNEGSKA (reference sequence). The length of the CDR3 is 15 residues. Trimming at V came to 3 bases and at J to 0 bases, leaving 6 bases not matched to a gene.

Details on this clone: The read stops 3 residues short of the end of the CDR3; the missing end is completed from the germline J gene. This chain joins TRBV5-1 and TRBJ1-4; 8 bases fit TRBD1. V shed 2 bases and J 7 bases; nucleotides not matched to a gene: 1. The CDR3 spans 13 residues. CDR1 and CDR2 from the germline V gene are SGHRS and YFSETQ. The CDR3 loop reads CASSLGQGEKLFF. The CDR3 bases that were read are TGCGCCAGCAGCTTAGGACAGGGTGAAAAA. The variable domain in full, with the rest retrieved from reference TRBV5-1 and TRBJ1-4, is KAGVTQTPRYLIKTRGQQVTLSCSPISGHRSVSWYQQTPGQGLQFLFEYFSETQRNKGNFPGRFSGRQFSNSRSEMNVSTLELGDSALYLCASSLGQGEKLFFGSGTQLSVL.

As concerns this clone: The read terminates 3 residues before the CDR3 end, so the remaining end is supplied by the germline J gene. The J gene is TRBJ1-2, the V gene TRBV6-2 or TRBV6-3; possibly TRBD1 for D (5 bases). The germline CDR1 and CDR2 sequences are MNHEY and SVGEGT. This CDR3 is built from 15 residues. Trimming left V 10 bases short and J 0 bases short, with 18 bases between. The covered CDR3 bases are TGTGCCACTACACAGAGACAGACTTCTAACTATGGC. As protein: CATTQRQTSNYG. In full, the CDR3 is CATTQRQTSNYGYTF.